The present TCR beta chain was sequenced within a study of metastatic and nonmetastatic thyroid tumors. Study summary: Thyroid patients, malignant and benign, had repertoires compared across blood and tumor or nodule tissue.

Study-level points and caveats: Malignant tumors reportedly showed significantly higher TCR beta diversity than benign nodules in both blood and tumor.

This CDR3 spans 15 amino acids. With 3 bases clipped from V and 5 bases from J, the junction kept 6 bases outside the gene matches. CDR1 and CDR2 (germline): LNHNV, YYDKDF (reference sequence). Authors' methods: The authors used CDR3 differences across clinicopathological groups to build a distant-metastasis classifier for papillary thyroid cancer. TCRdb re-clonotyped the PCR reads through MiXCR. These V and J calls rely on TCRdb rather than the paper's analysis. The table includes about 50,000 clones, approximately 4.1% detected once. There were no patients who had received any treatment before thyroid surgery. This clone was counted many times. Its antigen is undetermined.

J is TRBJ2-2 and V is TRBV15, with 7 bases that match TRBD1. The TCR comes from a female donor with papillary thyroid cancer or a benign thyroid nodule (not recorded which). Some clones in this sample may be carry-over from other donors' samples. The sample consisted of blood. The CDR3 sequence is CATSRNRGGTGELFF. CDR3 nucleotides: TGTGCCACCAGCAGGAACAGGGGTGGTACCGGGGAGCTGTTTTTT.